A single sample is the source of the 17 T cell receptor beta chains below, sequenced in a study of shared clonotypes between healthy human individuals. Positive CCR7 selection of CD45RO-negative cells yielded the naive CD8 cells, and terminally differentiated effector memory CD45RA+ cells were excluded. Only in-frame clones appear in the TCRdb table, and some are missing; sequencing was by immunoSEQ multiplex PCR. Seen here are around 2.1 million clones, about 93% observed once, and the top ten hold 1.7%. The specimen sequenced was naive CD8+ T cells from PBMCs. The origin of the receptors is a man between 18 and 29 years old in good health. Some clones in this sample may be carry-over from other donors' samples.

The chain recombines TRBV19 with TRBJ2-6; D uncertain. The CDR3 sequence is 15 residues long. V dropped 6 bases and J dropped 4 bases, with 13 bases sitting between them. In germline, CDR1 is LNHDA, CDR2 SQIVND (reference sequence). The CDR3 spells CASRDRDGGANVLTF. The CDR3 DNA sequence: TGTGCCAGTAGAGACCGAGATGGGGGGGCCAACGTCCTGACTTTC.

The V and J genes are TRBV4-1 and TRBJ2-1; D gene uncertain. This CDR3 has 17 residues. Trimming took off 4 bases at V and 0 bases at J, with 16 bases between the two ends. Germline CDR1 is MGHRA and CDR2 is YSYEKL. The CDR3 DNA reads TGCGCCAGCAGCCGCCATTCTGACTCCAGCTCCTACAATGAGCAGTTCTTC. Encoded protein: CASSRHSDSSSYNEQFF.

This clone was counted only a few times. This chain connects TRBV7-9 to TRBJ1-1; unclear D gene. V gave up 5 bases and J gave up 8 bases, with 6 bases separating them. The CDR3 consists of 10 residues. CDR1 and CDR2 (germline): SEHNR, FQNEAQ (reference sequence). The CDR3 nucleotides are TGTGCCAGCAGCGGAGGAGAAGCTTTCTTT. Translated, it gives CASSGGEAFF.

The chain recombines TRBV6-1 with TRBJ1-2; no clear D gene. Germline V gene data show CDR1 as MNHNS and CDR2 as SASEGT. CDR3 length equals 12 residues. V shed 5 bases and J shed 3 bases, with 7 bases lying between them. DNA of the CDR3: TGTGCCAGCAGTAAAGGATACTATGGCTACACCTTC. Translation: CASSKGYYGYTF.

The J gene is TRBJ2-1, the V gene TRBV19, with TRBD2 as a possible D gene (5 bases). Germline V gene data show CDR1 as LNHDA and CDR2 as SQIVND (reference sequence). CDR3 length: 14 residues. V was shortened by 8 bases and J by 2 bases, with 13 bases between the two germline ends. The CDR3 DNA is TGTGCCAGTGTTGAGCCGGGGACCTACAATGAGCAGTTCTTC. Its translation is CASVEPGTYNEQFF.

This clone appeared once. The CDR3 spells CASSYRWGQGGTEAFF. The CDR3 nucleotides read TGTGCCAGCAGCTACAGGTGGGGGCAGGGGGGCACTGAAGCTTTCTTT. The V and J genes are TRBV28 and TRBJ1-1; 7 nucleotides match TRBD1. The V segment lost 6 bases and the J segment 4 bases; nucleotides outside the gene matches: 14. This CDR3 has 16 residues. The germline gives CDR1 MDHEN, CDR2 SYDVKM.

This chain links TRBV5-6 with TRBJ1-2, with D maybe TRBD1 (6 bases). The germline V gene has CDR1 SGHDT and CDR2 YYEEEE. Trimming pared 3 bases from V and 8 bases from J, leaving 8 bases between. CDR3 size: 11 residues. This CDR3 reads CASSYGTGYTF. The CDR3 DNA reads TGTGCCAGCAGCTACGGGACAGGCTACACCTTC.

The J gene is TRBJ1-1, the V gene TRBV13; no clear D gene. The germline CDR1 and CDR2 sequences are PRHDT and FYEKMQ (reference sequence). Trimming cost V 11 bases and J 1 base, with 11 bases left between them. The CDR3 runs to 12 residues. CDR3 nucleotide sequence: TGTGCCGGAGGCTCAGAGAACACTGAAGCTTTCTTT. This encodes CAGGSENTEAFF.

V gene TRBV28 combines with J gene TRBJ2-7, with D tentatively TRBD1 (6 bases). This CDR3 contains 15 residues. Germline CDR1 is MDHEN and CDR2 is SYDVKM. V was pared by 5 bases and J by 2 bases, with 16 bases between. The CDR3 coding sequence is TGTGCCAGCAGTCCAGCCGGGACACCTCCCTACGAGCAGTACTTC. Translating it yields CASSPAGTPPYEQYF. Together with reference TRBV28 and TRBJ2-7, the CDR3 gives the full variable domain: DVKVTQSSRYLVKRTGEKVFLECVQDMDHENMFWYRQDPGLGLRLIYFSYDVKMKEKGDIPEGYSVSREKKERFSLILESASTNQTSMYLCASSPAGTPPYEQYFGPGTRLTVT.

The J gene is TRBJ1-5, the V gene TRBV7-2, with 7 bases aligning to TRBD1. Germline-derived CDR1 and CDR2 are SGHTA and FQGNSA. The V and J ends lost 1 base and 7 bases, in that order; junction bases with no gene match: 10. The CDR3 extends over 16 amino acids. For the CDR3, the DNA is TGTGCCAGCAGCTTAGGGGGGGACAGACGAGTCCAGCCCCAGCATTTT. Residues: CASSLGGDRRVQPQHF.

The gene calls are TRBV5-6 and TRBJ2-1, with 8 positions matching TRBD2. CDR1 is SGHDT and CDR2 is YYEEEE in the germline V gene. V trimming: 0 bases; J trimming: 10 bases; junction bases outside the gene matches: 15. This CDR3 is 17 amino acids long. The CDR3 here is CASSLVPLGLALQEQFF. The DNA of the CDR3 is TGTGCCAGCAGCTTGGTACCGCTCGGACTAGCCCTCCAAGAGCAGTTCTTC.

This clone was seen just once. The chain links TRBV16 to TRBJ1-2; TRBD1 matches at 10 bases. CDR1 is KGHSY and CDR2 is FQNENV in the germline V gene. CDR3 length: 15 residues. After removal of 0 bases from V and 4 bases from J, the junction contained 2 bases not matched to a gene. In DNA, the CDR3 is TGTGCCAGCAGCCAATCGACAGGGGGCGGCTATGGCTACACCTTC. This sequence encodes CASSQSTGGGYGYTF.

The chain employs TRBV30 and TRBJ2-7; D call uncertain. CDR1 is GTSNPN, CDR2 SVGIG, per germline (reference sequence). V was shortened by 7 bases and J by 7 bases, with 17 bases between the two germline ends. CDR3 length equals 12 residues. The chain's CDR3 is CASHTGAREQYF. For the CDR3, the DNA is TGTGCCTCACATACCGGTGCGAGGGAGCAGTACTTC.

The CDR3 region is CATRTAMNTEAFF. The CDR3 DNA reads as TGTGCTACCCGAACAGCCATGAACACTGAAGCTTTCTTT. The chain uses TRBV19 and TRBJ1-1; D is undetermined. The CDR3 has 13 amino acids. CDR1 and CDR2 (germline): LNHDA, SQIVND (reference sequence).

The rearrangement uses TRBV9 and TRBJ2-5, with D possibly matching TRBD2 (6 bases). Germline V gives CDR1 SGDLS, CDR2 YYNGEE. This CDR3 has 14 residues. The V gene lost 3 bases and the J gene lost 1 base, with 10 bases spanning the gap. The CDR3: CASSGAGFQETQYF. In DNA, the CDR3 is TGTGCCAGCAGCGGGGCGGGGTTCCAAGAGACCCAGTACTTC.

This clone was seen repeatedly, ten times or more. This sequence joins TRBV5-6 and TRBJ1-2, with D perhaps matching TRBD1 (6 bases). Deletions cut 7 bases from V and 2 bases from J, with 15 bases between. CDR1 and CDR2 (germline): SGHDT, YYEEEE. The CDR3 length is 14 residues. As DNA, the CDR3 is TGTGCCAGCTGCGCAATCACAGGGAACTATGGCTACACCTTC. Amino acids: CASCAITGNYGYTF. The variable domain in full, with the rest retrieved from reference TRBV5-6 and TRBJ1-2, is DAGVTQSPTHLIKTRGQQVTLRCSPKSGHDTVSWYQQALGQGPQFIFQYYEEEERQRGNFPDRFSGHQFPNYSSELNVNALLLGDSALYLCASCAITGNYGYTFGSGTRLTVV.

The CDR3, as DNA: TGCAGCGTTGACGCGGACTTCTATGGCTACACCTTC. Encoded protein: CSVDADFYGYTF. The chain joins TRBV29-1 to TRBJ1-2, with D uncertain. This CDR3 has 12 residues. The V gene's germline CDR1 is SQVTM and CDR2 ANQGSEA. The V end was cut by 3 bases, the J end by 4 bases, with 9 bases between.